One TCR beta chain is described in this entry. Its antigen is as yet unknown. This specimen comes from a study of early stage breast cancer tumors. Study-wide results and caveats: Tumors had approximately 2.5-fold higher T cell density and higher clonality than adjacent normal breast tissue. Comparing each tissue with blood distinguished tumor from normal in 14 of 16 patients.

V gave up 7 bases and J gave up 0 bases, with 18 bases separating them. CDR1 is MNHNY and CDR2 is SVGAGI in the germline V gene (reference sequence). This CDR3 has 16 residues. Sequencing was performed with immunoSEQ multiplex PCR; in TCRdb, only in-frame clones are kept and a portion is missing. Of about 50,000 clones detected, around 78% appear once; the ten largest clones hold just under 3.5%. The specimen sequenced was blood. V usage is TRBV6-6 and J usage is TRBJ1-1, with no clear D. The receptor was derived from a person in their 40s with breast cancer. The CDR3 DNA sequence: TGTGCCAGCACCCGCCCCGCCCAGAGGGTGAACACTGAAGCTTTCTTT. Translated: CASTRPAQRVNTEAFF.